Listed below are T cell receptor beta chains from one sample, sequenced in a study of sequential checkpoint blockade in melanoma. Assay used: immunoSEQ multiplex PCR; TCRdb lists only in-frame clones, some missing. Of some 16,000 clones detected, 70% to 80% appear once; the ten largest clones hold 10% to 15%. The sequencing here drew on CD8+ T cells sorted from blood (inferred from file names), taken from a patient given nivolumab and ipilimumab in sequence. The receptors derive from a human donor with melanoma. Both conserved end residues are part of each CDR3. Each record gives: D gene, V gene, J gene, clone size, CDR3 DNA, CDR3 protein. D genes are given only for firm matches. Not every row has a clone size; where given, it reads once, few, many or a size class.

d_gene: .
v_gene: TRBV2
j_gene: TRBJ1-6
abundance: .
CDR3nt: TGTGCCAGCAGTGAACCAGGGGCGAGTTCACCCCTCCACTTT
CDR3aa: CASSEPGASSPLHF

d_gene: TRBD1
v_gene: TRBV6-5
j_gene: TRBJ1-6
abundance: .
CDR3nt: TGTGCCAGCAGGGACTCGACAGGGAATTCACCCCTCCACTTT
CDR3aa: CASRDSTGNSPLHF

d_gene: .
v_gene: TRBV7-8
j_gene: TRBJ1-4
abundance: .
CDR3nt: TGTGCCAGCAGCTTAGGATCCGGCGGGGATGAAAAACTGTTTTTT
CDR3aa: CASSLGSGGDEKLFF

d_gene: .
v_gene: TRBV4-1
j_gene: TRBJ2-1
abundance: .
CDR3nt: TGCGCCAGCAGCCAAGGAGTGCTCTCCTACAATGAGCAGTTCTTC
CDR3aa: CASSQGVLSYNEQFF

d_gene: TRBD1
v_gene: TRBV4-2
j_gene: TRBJ1-1
abundance: .
CDR3nt: TGTGCCAGCAGGGTGGGACAGGAAGCTTTCTTT
CDR3aa: CASRVGQEAFF

d_gene: TRBD1
v_gene: TRBV28
j_gene: TRBJ1-2
abundance: .
CDR3nt: TGTGCCAGCAACAGGGACAGTCATAACTATGGCTACACCTTC
CDR3aa: CASNRDSHNYGYTF

d_gene: .
v_gene: TRBV15
j_gene: TRBJ2-7
abundance: .
CDR3nt: TGTGCCACCAGTCTCGGGTCCTACGAGCAGTACTTC
CDR3aa: CATSLGSYEQYF

d_gene: .
v_gene: TRBV29-1
j_gene: TRBJ1-1
abundance: .
CDR3nt: TGCAGCATATTGACAGGACCCCCTGAAGCTTTCTTT
CDR3aa: CSILTGPPEAFF

d_gene: .
v_gene: TRBV19
j_gene: TRBJ1-4
abundance: .
CDR3nt: TGTGCCAGTAGTATAGTAGCAGCCACTGGCGAAAAACTGTTTTTT
CDR3aa: CASSIVAATGEKLFF

d_gene: TRBD1
v_gene: TRBV28
j_gene: TRBJ2-7
abundance: .
CDR3nt: TGTGCCAGCACTCAAAGTCGGTTACAGGGGTATTTGTACGAGCAGTACTTC
CDR3aa: CASTQSRLQGYLYEQYF

d_gene: .
v_gene: TRBV5-1
j_gene: TRBJ2-7
abundance: once
CDR3nt: TGCGCCAGCAGCTCGGGACTGGACCCTTCTGAGCAGTACTTC
CDR3aa: CASSSGLDPSEQYF

d_gene: .
v_gene: TRBV28
j_gene: TRBJ1-5
abundance: .
CDR3nt: TGTGCCAGCAGTTCGACCCCCCTCCGAGGTCAGCCCCAGCATTTT
CDR3aa: CASSSTPLRGQPQHF

d_gene: TRBD1
v_gene: TRBV11-2
j_gene: TRBJ1-3
abundance: .
CDR3nt: TGTGCCAGCAGCGCCCACGACAGGGGTGTTGGAAACACCATATATTTT
CDR3aa: CASSAHDRGVGNTIYF

d_gene: TRBD1
v_gene: TRBV9
j_gene: TRBJ2-1
abundance: .
CDR3nt: TGTGCCAGCAGCGTAGGAACAGGGGCAGGGACCGCGCAGTTCTTC
CDR3aa: CASSVGTGAGTAQFF

d_gene: .
v_gene: TRBV5-1
j_gene: TRBJ2-7
abundance: few
CDR3nt: TGCGCCAGCAGGGAGGGCGTTCCCTACGAGCAGTACTTC
CDR3aa: CASREGVPYEQYF

d_gene: .
v_gene: TRBV25-1
j_gene: TRBJ2-7
abundance: .
CDR3nt: TGTGCCAGCAGTGATCAAACCCTCACGGGGGAGCAGTACTTC
CDR3aa: CASSDQTLTGEQYF

d_gene: TRBD2
v_gene: TRBV5-1
j_gene: TRBJ2-7
abundance: .
CDR3nt: TGCGCCAGCAGCTTGGCCGGTCCGGGAGGTTCCTACGAGCAGTACTTC
CDR3aa: CASSLAGPGGSYEQYF

d_gene: TRBD1
v_gene: TRBV4-3
j_gene: TRBJ1-3
abundance: .
CDR3nt: TGCGCCAGCAGCGGGATTGGACAGGGTAATTGGCTATCTGGAAACACCATATATTTT
CDR3aa: CASSGIGQGNWLSGNTIYF

d_gene: TRBD2
v_gene: TRBV7-6
j_gene: TRBJ2-5
abundance: .
CDR3nt: TGTGCCAGCAGCCTGAGACTAGCGGGGGGACAAGAGACCCAGTACTTC
CDR3aa: CASSLRLAGGQETQYF

d_gene: TRBD1
v_gene: TRBV4-3
j_gene: TRBJ1-3
abundance: few
CDR3nt: TGCGCCAGCAGCCCTGGGACAGCCTCTGGAAACACCATATATTTT
CDR3aa: CASSPGTASGNTIYF

d_gene: TRBD2
v_gene: TRBV7-9
j_gene: TRBJ2-7
abundance: few
CDR3nt: TGTGCCAGCAGCTGGACTAGCGGGAACTACGAGCAGTACTTC
CDR3aa: CASSWTSGNYEQYF

d_gene: TRBD1
v_gene: TRBV7-9
j_gene: TRBJ1-5
abundance: once
CDR3nt: TGTGCCAGCAGCCCCTCCGGGACAGGGTTGGTTCAGCCCCAGCATTTT
CDR3aa: CASSPSGTGLVQPQHF

d_gene: TRBD2
v_gene: TRBV4-3
j_gene: TRBJ2-5
abundance: once
CDR3nt: TGCGCCAGCAGCCCCGGGACTAGCGGATTCCAGCAGTACTTC
CDR3aa: CASSPGTSGFQQYF

d_gene: .
v_gene: TRBV5-4
j_gene: TRBJ2-7
abundance: .
CDR3nt: TGTGCCACTCGGGGTACGGACTCCTACGAGCAGTACTTC
CDR3aa: CATRGTDSYEQYF

d_gene: .
v_gene: TRBV7-9
j_gene: TRBJ2-7
abundance: .
CDR3nt: TGTGCCAGCAGCGACAGGATCGAGCAGTACTTC
CDR3aa: CASSDRIEQYF

d_gene: .
v_gene: TRBV28
j_gene: TRBJ1-1
abundance: .
CDR3nt: TGTGCCAGCAGTTTAGGGGGCTTGAACACTGAAGCTTTCTTT
CDR3aa: CASSLGGLNTEAFF

d_gene: TRBD1
v_gene: TRBV15
j_gene: TRBJ1-4
abundance: .
CDR3nt: TGTGCCACCAGCAGAGTGGGACAGGGGAATGAAAAACTGTTTTTT
CDR3aa: CATSRVGQGNEKLFF

d_gene: .
v_gene: TRBV7-9
j_gene: TRBJ1-5
abundance: .
CDR3nt: TGTGCCAGCAGCTTAGGGGCAGGGAATCAGCCCCAGCATTTT
CDR3aa: CASSLGAGNQPQHF

d_gene: TRBD2
v_gene: TRBV11-2
j_gene: TRBJ2-6
abundance: .
CDR3nt: TGTGCCAGCAGCCGGACTAGCGGGGGGCACATTTCTGGGGCCAACGTCCTGACTTTC
CDR3aa: CASSRTSGGHISGANVLTF

d_gene: .
v_gene: TRBV27
j_gene: TRBJ1-6
abundance: few
CDR3nt: TGTGCCAGCAGCCTAGTCAGCACCTATAATTCACCCCTCCACTTT
CDR3aa: CASSLVSTYNSPLHF

d_gene: TRBD2
v_gene: TRBV4-3
j_gene: TRBJ2-7
abundance: .
CDR3nt: TGCGCCAGCAGCCCCGGGACTAGCGGATTCCAGCAGTACTTC
CDR3aa: CASSPGTSGFQQYF

d_gene: .
v_gene: TRBV11-2
j_gene: TRBJ1-4
abundance: .
CDR3nt: TGTGCCAGCAGCTTTGACGCGGGTCTTGGACGTAATGAAAAACTGTTTTTT
CDR3aa: CASSFDAGLGRNEKLFF

d_gene: TRBD1
v_gene: TRBV29-1
j_gene: TRBJ2-7
abundance: .
CDR3nt: TGCAGCGTTGTATCGGACAGGGACGAGCAGTACTTC
CDR3aa: CSVVSDRDEQYF

d_gene: TRBD1
v_gene: TRBV9
j_gene: TRBJ2-7
abundance: .
CDR3nt: TGTGCCAGCAGCCCCCGCCGGGACAGGGCGGGATTTTCGACCTACGAGCAGTACTTC
CDR3aa: CASSPRRDRAGFSTYEQYF

d_gene: TRBD1
v_gene: TRBV27
j_gene: TRBJ1-2
abundance: .
CDR3nt: TGTGCCAGCCGTGGGGGACAGGGGGTGTATGGCTACACCTTC
CDR3aa: CASRGGQGVYGYTF

d_gene: TRBD1
v_gene: TRBV19
j_gene: TRBJ1-2
abundance: once
CDR3nt: TGTGCCAGTAGTACTCGGACAGGGGGCGAAAAGAATGGCTACACCTTC
CDR3aa: CASSTRTGGEKNGYTF

d_gene: TRBD2
v_gene: TRBV9
j_gene: TRBJ2-3
abundance: .
CDR3nt: TGTGCCAGCAGCGCCACTAGCGGGGGGAAGACAGATACGCAGTATTTT
CDR3aa: CASSATSGGKTDTQYF

d_gene: .
v_gene: TRBV10-3
j_gene: TRBJ2-7
abundance: .
CDR3nt: TGTGCCATCAGACCGAGTTCCTACGAGCAGTACTTC
CDR3aa: CAIRPSSYEQYF

d_gene: TRBD2
v_gene: TRBV7-3
j_gene: TRBJ2-1
abundance: once
CDR3nt: TGTGCCAGCAGCCCATACTCTAGCGGGTCGTACAATGAGCAGTTCTTC
CDR3aa: CASSPYSSGSYNEQFF

d_gene: TRBD1
v_gene: TRBV15
j_gene: TRBJ2-7
abundance: .
CDR3nt: TGTGCCACCAGCGGCGACAGGGTTTCAGGGTACGAGCAGTACTTC
CDR3aa: CATSGDRVSGYEQYF

d_gene: TRBD1
v_gene: TRBV30
j_gene: TRBJ2-7
abundance: few
CDR3nt: TGTGCCTGGAGTGTAACCAGGGGGATTTCCTACGAGCAGTACTTC
CDR3aa: CAWSVTRGISYEQYF

d_gene: TRBD1
v_gene: TRBV11-1
j_gene: TRBJ1-1
abundance: .
CDR3nt: TGTGCCAGCAGCTCTCGGACAGGGAACACTGAAGCTTTCTTT
CDR3aa: CASSSRTGNTEAFF

d_gene: .
v_gene: TRBV7-8
j_gene: TRBJ1-2
abundance: few
CDR3nt: TGTGCCAGCAGCTCCACAACCTCGGGACTTGGTGGCTACACCTTC
CDR3aa: CASSSTTSGLGGYTF

d_gene: .
v_gene: TRBV28
j_gene: TRBJ2-7
abundance: .
CDR3nt: TGTGCCAGCCGTCTGGAGGGACGCGAGCAGTACTTC
CDR3aa: CASRLEGREQYF

d_gene: .
v_gene: TRBV7-2
j_gene: TRBJ1-5
abundance: .
CDR3nt: TGTGCCAGCAGCCAACGAACTGACGGGATATTACAGCCCCAGCATTTT
CDR3aa: CASSQRTDGILQPQHF

d_gene: TRBD1
v_gene: TRBV7-8
j_gene: TRBJ2-2
abundance: .
CDR3nt: TGTGCCAGCAGCTCACAGGGGATCGTGGGCACCGGGGAGCTGTTTTTT
CDR3aa: CASSSQGIVGTGELFF

d_gene: TRBD2
v_gene: TRBV30
j_gene: TRBJ2-7
abundance: .
CDR3nt: TGTGCCTGGAGCAGACTAGCGGGAGGGTACTACGAGCAGTACTTC
CDR3aa: CAWSRLAGGYYEQYF

d_gene: TRBD1
v_gene: TRBV28
j_gene: TRBJ2-7
abundance: .
CDR3nt: TGTGCCAGCAGTTTCGACAGGGGAGTCGGCGAGCAGTACTTC
CDR3aa: CASSFDRGVGEQYF

d_gene: .
v_gene: TRBV30
j_gene: TRBJ1-1
abundance: .
CDR3nt: TGTGCCTGGAGGGTGGAGGGAGGACCCACTGAAGCTTTCTTT
CDR3aa: CAWRVEGGPTEAFF

d_gene: .
v_gene: TRBV7-9
j_gene: TRBJ1-2
abundance: .
CDR3nt: TGTGCCAGCAGCTTAGCAACAGCTAACTATGGCTACACCTTC
CDR3aa: CASSLATANYGYTF

d_gene: .
v_gene: TRBV27
j_gene: TRBJ1-1
abundance: .
CDR3nt: TGTGCCAGCAGTCAGTTTCTGAACACTGAAGCTTTCTTT
CDR3aa: CASSQFLNTEAFF

d_gene: TRBD1
v_gene: TRBV27
j_gene: TRBJ1-5
abundance: .
CDR3nt: TGTGCCAGCGGCTGGCCCGGGACAGGGGTTCAGCCCCAGCATTTT
CDR3aa: CASGWPGTGVQPQHF

d_gene: .
v_gene: TRBV7-2
j_gene: TRBJ2-7
abundance: .
CDR3nt: TGTGCCAGCAGTTGGGCCAGGGGACAAACCTACGAGCAGTACTTC
CDR3aa: CASSWARGQTYEQYF

d_gene: .
v_gene: TRBV4-1
j_gene: TRBJ2-7
abundance: large
CDR3nt: TGCGCCAGCAGCCTACAAAGCTCCTACGAGCAGTACTTC
CDR3aa: CASSLQSSYEQYF